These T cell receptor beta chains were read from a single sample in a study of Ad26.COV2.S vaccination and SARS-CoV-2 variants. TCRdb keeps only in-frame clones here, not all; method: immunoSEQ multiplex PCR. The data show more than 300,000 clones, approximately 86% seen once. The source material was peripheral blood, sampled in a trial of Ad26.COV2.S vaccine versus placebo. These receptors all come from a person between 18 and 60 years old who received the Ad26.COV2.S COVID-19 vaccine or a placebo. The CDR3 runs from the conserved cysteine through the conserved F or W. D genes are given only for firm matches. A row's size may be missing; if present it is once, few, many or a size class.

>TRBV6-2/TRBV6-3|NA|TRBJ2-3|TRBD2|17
TGTGCCAGCAGCCGACCGCGGGGGGGCCGGGGTACAGATACGCAGTATTTT
CASSRPRGGRGTDTQYF
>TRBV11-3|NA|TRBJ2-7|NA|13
TGTGCCAGCAGCCCCGGGGAGAACTACGAGCAGTACTTC
CASSPGENYEQYF
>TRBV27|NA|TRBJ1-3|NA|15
TGTGCCAGCAGTCCCCTCGGAGGGACTGGAAACACCATATATTTT
CASSPLGGTGNTIYF
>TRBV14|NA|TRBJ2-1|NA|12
TGTGCCAGCAGCCAAGAACGGGATGAGCAGTTCTTC
CASSQERDEQFF
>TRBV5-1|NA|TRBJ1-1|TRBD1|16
TGCGCCAGCAGCCCAGGGACAGGGTCCATGAACACTGAAGCTTTCTTT
CASSPGTGSMNTEAFF
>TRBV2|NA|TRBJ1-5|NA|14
TGTGCCAGCACTTGGGCAGATGAGGGTCAGCCCCAGCATTTT
CASTWADEGQPQHF
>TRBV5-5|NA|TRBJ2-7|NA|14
TGTGCCAGCAGCTTCTCAGGGTATACCTACGAGCAGTACTTC
CASSFSGYTYEQYF
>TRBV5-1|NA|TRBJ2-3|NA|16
TGCGCCAGCAGCTTAGAGGGCATGGGGAGCACAGATACGCAGTATTTT
CASSLEGMGSTDTQYF
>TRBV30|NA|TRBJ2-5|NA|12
TGTGCCTGGAGTACAAGCCAAGAGACCCAGTACTTC
CAWSTSQETQYF
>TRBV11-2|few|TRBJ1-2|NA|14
TGTGCCAGCAGCTCCCTTATCAGGGTCTGGGGCTACACCTTC
CASSSLIRVWGYTF
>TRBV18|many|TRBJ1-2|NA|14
TGTGCCAGCACAGTAGGTGGGAGCCACTATGGCTACACCTTC
CASTVGGSHYGYTF
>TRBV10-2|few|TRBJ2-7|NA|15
TGCGCCAGCAGTGTTAGGCCCTACCTGACCTACGAGCAGTACTTC
CASSVRPYLTYEQYF
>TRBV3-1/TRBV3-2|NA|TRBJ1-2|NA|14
TGTGCCAGCAGCCAAATGACTGGTTTAGAAGGCTACACCTTC
CASSQMTGLEGYTF
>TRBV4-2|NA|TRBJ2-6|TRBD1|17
TGTGCCAGCAGTCCGGGACAGGGGATCTCTGGGGCCAACGTCCTGACTTTC
CASSPGQGISGANVLTF
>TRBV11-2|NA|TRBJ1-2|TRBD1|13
TGTGCCAGCAGCCTGGGACAGAACTATGGCTACACCTTC
CASSLGQNYGYTF
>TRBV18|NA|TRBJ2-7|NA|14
TGTGCCAGCTCACCACCGGACATGCACTACGAGCAGTACTTC
CASSPPDMHYEQYF
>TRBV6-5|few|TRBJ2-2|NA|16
TGTGCCAGCAGTTACTCGACGACAGCGAACACCGGGGAGCTGTTTTTT
CASSYSTTANTGELFF
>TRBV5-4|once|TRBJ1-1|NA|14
TGTGCCAGCAGCCTACGTTCTTTGAACACTGAAGCTTTCTTT
CASSLRSLNTEAFF
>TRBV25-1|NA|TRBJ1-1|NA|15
TGTGCCAGCAGTGATCCCGGGACGGCGAACACTGAAGCTTTCTTT
CASSDPGTANTEAFF
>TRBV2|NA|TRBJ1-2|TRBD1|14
TGTGCCAGCTCCTTCAGGACAGGGGATAAATTCGACCCCTTC
CASSFRTGDKFDPF
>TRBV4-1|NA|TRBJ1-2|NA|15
TGCGCCAGCGGAGGACCAGGGGCCCCCTTAAGTGGCTACACCTTC
CASGGPGAPLSGYTF
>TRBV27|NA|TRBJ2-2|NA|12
TGTGCCAGTGATATAAACACCGGGGAGCTGTTTTTT
CASDINTGELFF
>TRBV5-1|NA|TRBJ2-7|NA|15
TGCGCCAGCAGCGACCCGGAAACGGGGACCTACGAGCAGTACTTC
CASSDPETGTYEQYF
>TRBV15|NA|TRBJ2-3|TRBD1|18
TGTGCCACCAGCAGAGCAGGATCTGACAGGGGGCCCACAGATACGCAGTATTTT
CATSRAGSDRGPTDTQYF
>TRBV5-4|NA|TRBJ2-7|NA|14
TGTGCCAGCAGCTTTGGGCAGGGGACGAGCGGACAGTACTTC
CASSFGQGTSGQYF
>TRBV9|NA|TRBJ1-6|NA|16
TGTGCCAGCAGCGTAGGGACCGGTGTACATAATTCACCCCTCCACTTT
CASSVGTGVHNSPLHF
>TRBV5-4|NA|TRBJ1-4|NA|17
TGTGCCAGCAGCTCCCGCACCCAGGGCCCGGGGAATGAAAAACTGTTTTTT
CASSSRTQGPGNEKLFF
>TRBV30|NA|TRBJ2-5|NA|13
TGTGCCTGGAGCCCCAGGGCCTGGGAGACCCAGTACTTC
CAWSPRAWETQYF
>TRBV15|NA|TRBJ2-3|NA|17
TGTGCCACCAGCAGAGCTAGGGCTAGCGTAACCACAGATACGCAGTATTTT
CATSRARASVTTDTQYF
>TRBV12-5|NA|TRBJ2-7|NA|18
TGTGCTAGTGGTTTGGTACTGTTCGACAGGACCGTCTCCTACGAGCAGTACTTC
CASGLVLFDRTVSYEQYF
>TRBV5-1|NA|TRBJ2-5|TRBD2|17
TGCGCCAGCAGCCGGGTGGTCGCGGGGGGCCTAGAAGAGACCCAGTACTTC
CASSRVVAGGLEETQYF
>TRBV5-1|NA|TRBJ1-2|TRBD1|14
TGCGCCAGCAGCCTGGGACAGTCCAACTATGGCTACACCTTC
CASSLGQSNYGYTF
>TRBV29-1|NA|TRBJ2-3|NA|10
TGCAGCGGTTACAGGGATACGCAGTATTTT
CSGYRDTQYF
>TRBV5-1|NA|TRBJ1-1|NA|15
TGCGCCAGCAGCAGCGAAGGGGTGGCGAACACTGAAGCTTTCTTT
CASSSEGVANTEAFF
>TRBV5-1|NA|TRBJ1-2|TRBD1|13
TGCGCCAGCAGCCCCGAGGGGGCCTATGGCTACACCTTC
CASSPEGAYGYTF
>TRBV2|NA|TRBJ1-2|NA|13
TGTGCCAGCAGTGTCCAGACTAACTATGGCTACACCTTC
CASSVQTNYGYTF
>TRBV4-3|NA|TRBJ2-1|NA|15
TGCGCCAGCAGCCAAAGAACGGCCCTGGGGGATGAGCAGTTCTTC
CASSQRTALGDEQFF